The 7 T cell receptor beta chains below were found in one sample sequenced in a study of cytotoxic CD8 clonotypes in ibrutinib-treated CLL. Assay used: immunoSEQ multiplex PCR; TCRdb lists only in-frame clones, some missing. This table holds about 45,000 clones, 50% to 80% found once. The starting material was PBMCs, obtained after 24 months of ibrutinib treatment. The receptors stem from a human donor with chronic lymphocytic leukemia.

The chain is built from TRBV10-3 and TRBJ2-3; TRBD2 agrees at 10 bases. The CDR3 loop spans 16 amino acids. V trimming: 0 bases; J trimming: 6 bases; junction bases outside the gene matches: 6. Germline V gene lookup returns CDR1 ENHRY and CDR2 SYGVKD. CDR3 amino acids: CAISESLAGAGDTQYF. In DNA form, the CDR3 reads TGTGCCATCAGTGAGTCCCTAGCGGGGGCCGGGGATACGCAGTATTTT.

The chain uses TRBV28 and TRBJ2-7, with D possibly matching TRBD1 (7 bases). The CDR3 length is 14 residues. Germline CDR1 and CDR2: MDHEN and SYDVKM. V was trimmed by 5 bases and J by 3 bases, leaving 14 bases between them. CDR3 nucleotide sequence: TGTGCCAGCAGTCGGGGGACAGCCTACTACGAGCAGTACTTC. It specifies CASSRGTAYYEQYF.

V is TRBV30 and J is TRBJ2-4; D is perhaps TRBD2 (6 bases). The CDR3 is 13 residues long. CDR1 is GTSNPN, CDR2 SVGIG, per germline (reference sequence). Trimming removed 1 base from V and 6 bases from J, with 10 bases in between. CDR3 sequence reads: CAWSGDGGNIQYF. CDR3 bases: TGTGCCTGGAGTGGGGACGGGGGAAACATTCAGTACTTC.

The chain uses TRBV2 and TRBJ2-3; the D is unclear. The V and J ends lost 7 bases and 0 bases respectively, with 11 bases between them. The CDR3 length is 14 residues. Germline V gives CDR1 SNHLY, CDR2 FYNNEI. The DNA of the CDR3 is TGTGCCAGCACCTCCGGCGAAAGCACAGATACGCAGTATTTT. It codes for CASTSGESTDTQYF. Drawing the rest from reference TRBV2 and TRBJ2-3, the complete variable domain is EPEVTQTPSHQVTQMGQEVILRCVPISNHLYFYWYRQILGQKVEFLVSFYNNEISEKSEIFDDQFSVERPDGSNFTLKIRSTKLEDSAMYFCASTSGESTDTQYFGPGTRLTVL.

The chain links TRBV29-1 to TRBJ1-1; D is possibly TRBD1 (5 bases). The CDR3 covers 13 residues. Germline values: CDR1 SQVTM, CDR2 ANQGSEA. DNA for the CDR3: TGCGTCACGCAGCGGGACCAGAACACTGAAGCTTTCTTT. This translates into CVTQRDQNTEAFF.

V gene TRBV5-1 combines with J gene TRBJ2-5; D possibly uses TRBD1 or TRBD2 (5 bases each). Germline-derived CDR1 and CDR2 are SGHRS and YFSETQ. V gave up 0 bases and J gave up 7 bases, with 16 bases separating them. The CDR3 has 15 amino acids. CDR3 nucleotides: TGCGCCAGCAGCTTGGCCGCCGCCCTCGGGGCGACCCAGTACTTC. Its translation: CASSLAAALGATQYF. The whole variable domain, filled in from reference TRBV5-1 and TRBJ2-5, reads KAGVTQTPRYLIKTRGQQVTLSCSPISGHRSVSWYQQTPGQGLQFLFEYFSETQRNKGNFPGRFSGRQFSNSRSEMNVSTLELGDSALYLCASSLAAALGATQYFGPGTRLLVL.

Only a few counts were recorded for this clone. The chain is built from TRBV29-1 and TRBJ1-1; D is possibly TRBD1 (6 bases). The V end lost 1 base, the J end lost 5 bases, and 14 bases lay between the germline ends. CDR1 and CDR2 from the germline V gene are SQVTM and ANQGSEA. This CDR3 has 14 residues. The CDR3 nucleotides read TGCAGCGTTGAAGTGGGAACAGGGAGGACTGAAGCTTTCTTT. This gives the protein CSVEVGTGRTEAFF. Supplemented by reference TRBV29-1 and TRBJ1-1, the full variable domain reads SAVISQKPSRDICQRGTSLTIQCQVDSQVTMMFWYRQQPGQSLTLIATANQGSEATYESGFVIDKFPISRPNLTFSTLTVSNMSPEDSSIYLCSVEVGTGRTEAFFGQGTRLTVV.